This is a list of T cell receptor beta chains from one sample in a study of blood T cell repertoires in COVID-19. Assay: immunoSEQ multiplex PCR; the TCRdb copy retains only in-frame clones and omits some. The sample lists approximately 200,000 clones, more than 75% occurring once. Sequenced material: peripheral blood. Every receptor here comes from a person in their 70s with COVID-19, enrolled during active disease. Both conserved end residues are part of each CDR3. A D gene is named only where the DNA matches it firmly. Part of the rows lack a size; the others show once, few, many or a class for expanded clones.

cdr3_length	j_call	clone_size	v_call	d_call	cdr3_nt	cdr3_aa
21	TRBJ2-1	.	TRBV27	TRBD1	TGTGCCAGCAGTCTGGACAGGGGACAGGGGTGGCTAGCGGACTCCTACAATGAGCAGTTCTTC	CASSLDRGQGWLADSYNEQFF
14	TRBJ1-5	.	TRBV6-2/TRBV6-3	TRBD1	TGTGCCAGCAGTTACAACAGGGGTAGACAGCCCCAGCATTTT	CASSYNRGRQPQHF
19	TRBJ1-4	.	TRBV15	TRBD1	TGTGCCACCATCTGGCTTAGGGACAGAGATAGACAACTGGATGAAAAACTGTTTTTT	CATIWLRDRDRQLDEKLFF
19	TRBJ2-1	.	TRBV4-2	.	TGTGCCAGCAGCCAAGAAAGTTTGGTTTGGAGCCCTGATTACAATGAGCAGTTCTTC	CASSQESLVWSPDYNEQFF
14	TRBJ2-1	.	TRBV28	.	TGTGCCAGCAAGACGGCGGGAATCTACAATGAGCAGTTCTTC	CASKTAGIYNEQFF
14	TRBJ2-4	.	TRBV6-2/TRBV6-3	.	TGTGCCAGCAGTTTTAGAGGGTTTGGAAACATTCAGTACTTC	CASSFRGFGNIQYF
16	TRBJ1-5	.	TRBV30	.	TGTGCCTGGAAAGGGAGGGGGGTATATAGCAATCAGCCCCAGCATTTT	CAWKGRGVYSNQPQHF
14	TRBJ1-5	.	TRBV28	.	TGTGCCAGCAGTTCCCAGGGTGACAATCAGCCCCAGCATTTT	CASSSQGDNQPQHF
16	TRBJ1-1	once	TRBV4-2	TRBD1	TGTGCCAGCAGCCAAGATTCCCGGGACAGAAACACTGAAGCTTTCTTT	CASSQDSRDRNTEAFF
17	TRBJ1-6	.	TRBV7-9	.	TGTGCCAGCACCTCCGTGGTGGCAGCTGTAGGGAGTTCACCCCTCCACTTT	CASTSVVAAVGSSPLHF
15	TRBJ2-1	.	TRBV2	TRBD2	TGTGCCAGCAGTGAAGGCGGGGGGCCGTACAATGAGCAGTTCTTC	CASSEGGGPYNEQFF
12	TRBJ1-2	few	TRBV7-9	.	TGTGCCAGCAGCGGGAGGGCTTACGGCTACACCTTC	CASSGRAYGYTF
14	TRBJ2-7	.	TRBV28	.	TGTGCCAGCCGGGGGAGGGACAGGTATTACGAGCAGTACTTC	CASRGRDRYYEQYF
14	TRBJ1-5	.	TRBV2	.	TGTGCCAGCAGTATAGACATCAACAATCAGCCCCAGCATTTT	CASSIDINNQPQHF
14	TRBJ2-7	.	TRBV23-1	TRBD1	TGCGCCAGCAGAAACCGGGACAGGGTCTACGAGCAGTACTTC	CASRNRDRVYEQYF
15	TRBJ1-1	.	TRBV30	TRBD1	TGTGCCTGGAGTGTTGGGACAGGGGGCGCGTCTGGGGCTTTCTTT	CAWSVGTGGASGAFF
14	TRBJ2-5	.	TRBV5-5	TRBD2	TGTGCCAGCAGCCAACCGGGAGGGCAAGAGACCCAGTACTTC	CASSQPGGQETQYF
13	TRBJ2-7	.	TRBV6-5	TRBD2	TGTGCCACCGGAGGACTAGCGGGCTACGAGCAGTACTTC	CATGGLAGYEQYF
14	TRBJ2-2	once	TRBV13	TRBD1	TGTGCCAGCAGCTTCAGGGGGCCCACCGGGGAGCTGTTTTTT	CASSFRGPTGELFF
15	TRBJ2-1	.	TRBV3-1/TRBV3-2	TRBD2	TGTGCCAGCAGCCTTAGCGGGAGAATGTACAATGAGCAGTTCTTC	CASSLSGRMYNEQFF
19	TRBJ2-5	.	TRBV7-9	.	TGTGCCAGCAGCTTAGCCCGAGGAGGGGGAGGGCGGGGGAAAGAGACCCAGTACTTC	CASSLARGGGGRGKETQYF
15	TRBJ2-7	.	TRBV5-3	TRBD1	TGTGCCAGAAGCTTGGCCATACGGGACAGGCACGAGCAGTACTTC	CARSLAIRDRHEQYF
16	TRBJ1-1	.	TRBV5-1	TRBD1	TGCGCCAGCAGCTTAGGACAGGGGGCGTTGTACACTGAAGCTTTCTTT	CASSLGQGALYTEAFF
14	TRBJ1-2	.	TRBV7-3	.	TGTGCCAGCAGCCCAACCGACAGCTTCGATGGCTACACCTTC	CASSPTDSFDGYTF
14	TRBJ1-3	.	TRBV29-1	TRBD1	TGCAGCGTTGGGCAGGGGGCTACTGGAAACACCATATATTTT	CSVGQGATGNTIYF
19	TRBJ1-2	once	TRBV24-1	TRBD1	TGTGCCACCAGTGCCGCGTCGGACAGGGGGGAGTGGGTTAACTATGGCTACACCTTC	CATSAASDRGEWVNYGYTF
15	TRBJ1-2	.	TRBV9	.	TGTGCCAGCAGCGTAGGTCAGGCGATAAACTATGGCTACACCTTC	CASSVGQAINYGYTF
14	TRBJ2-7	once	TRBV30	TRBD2	TGTGCCTGGAGTATGTCTAGCGGGTCCCTCGAGCAGTACTTC	CAWSMSSGSLEQYF
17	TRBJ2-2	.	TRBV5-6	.	TGTGCCAGCAGCCCCTTGACACCGGGACTTCCCTCCGGGGAGCTGTTTTTT	CASSPLTPGLPSGELFF
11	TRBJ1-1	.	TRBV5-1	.	TGCGCCAGCAGCTCGTCTAGGGGCGCTTTCTTT	CASSSSRGAFF
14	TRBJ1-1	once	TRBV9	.	TGTGCCAGCAGCGTAGAACAGATGGGCACTGAAGCTTTCTTT	CASSVEQMGTEAFF
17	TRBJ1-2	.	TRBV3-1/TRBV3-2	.	TGTGCCAGCAGCCAGCCTGGGGGGGGAATCGCGGGCTATGGCTACACCTTC	CASSQPGGGIAGYGYTF
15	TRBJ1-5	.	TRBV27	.	TGTGCCAGCAGTTTCGTCGGGGTTAGCAATCAGCCCCAGCATTTT	CASSFVGVSNQPQHF
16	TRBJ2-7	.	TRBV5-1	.	TGCGCCAGCAGCTTGGCGGTCTTGGCAGGGGCCGACGAGCAGTACTTC	CASSLAVLAGADEQYF
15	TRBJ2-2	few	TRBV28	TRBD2	TGTGCCAGCAGCTCCAGGGCGGGAGGCCTCGGGGAGCTGTTTTTT	CASSSRAGGLGELFF
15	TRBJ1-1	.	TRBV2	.	TGTGCCAGCAGTGTGGCCAGGACACCGAACACTGAAGCTTTCTTT	CASSVARTPNTEAFF